The present T cell receptor beta chain was sequenced within a study of blood T cells in healthy people across ages. Using a J-beta primer mix together with a sample-barcoded 5' primer, a second PCR was run for 7 to 11 cycles. TCRdb itself ran the 5' RACE reads through MiXCR, one entry per CDR3 protein. This table has some 900,000 distinct CDR3 sequences, 25% to 30% appearing once. The CDR3 has 16 residues. This clonotype has just a few counts. The chain combines TRBV1 with TRBJ1-6; the table assigns TRBD1, which was not confirmed against the DNA. TRBV1 is given as a pseudogene. The receptor was isolated from a woman older than 75 in good health. The sequencing sample was made of blood. The CDR3 DNA is TGCACCAGCAGCCCCCGGGACAGCTCCTATAATTCACCCCTCCACTTT. Residues: CTSSPRDSSYNSPLHF.